This TCR beta chain was sequenced during a study of CD4+ T cells in melanoma. Findings and limits, study-wide: A reported correlation linked neoantigen-specific CD4+ T cells to CD8+, macrophage and B cell function. In melanoma, neoantigen-specific CD4+ T cells reportedly differed in differentiation state.

Regarding this clone: Antigen unknown.

TCRdb's table, derived via immunoSEQ multiplex PCR, lists solely in-frame clones and lacks some. The table includes around 13,000 clones, roughly 70% detected once. V was trimmed by 0 bases and J by 1 base, leaving 8 bases between them. Germline loops: CDR1 SGHRS, CDR2 YFSETQ. The CDR3 covers 14 residues. This sequence originates from a human donor with melanoma. This chain links TRBV5-1 with TRBJ2-7; the D is unclear. Sequenced sample: cells from a culture (not recorded whether cultured in vitro). The CDR3 DNA reads as TGCGCCAGCAGCTTGGCCTCACGTTCCTACGAGCAGTACTTC. It codes for CASSLASRSYEQYF.